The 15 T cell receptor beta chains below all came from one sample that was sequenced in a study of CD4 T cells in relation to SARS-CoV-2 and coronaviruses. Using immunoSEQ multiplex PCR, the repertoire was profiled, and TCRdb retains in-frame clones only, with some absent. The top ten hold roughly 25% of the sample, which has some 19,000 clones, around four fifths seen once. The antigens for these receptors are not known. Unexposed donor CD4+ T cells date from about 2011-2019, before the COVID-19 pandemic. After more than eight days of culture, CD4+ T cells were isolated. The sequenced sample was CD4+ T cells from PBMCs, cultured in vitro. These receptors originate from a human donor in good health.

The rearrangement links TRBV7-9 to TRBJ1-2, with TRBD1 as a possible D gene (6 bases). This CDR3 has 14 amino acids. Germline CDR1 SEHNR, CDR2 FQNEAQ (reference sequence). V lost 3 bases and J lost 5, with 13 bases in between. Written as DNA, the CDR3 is TGTGCCAGCAGCTTGGACAGCGTAGGGTATGGCTACACCTTC. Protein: CASSLDSVGYGYTF.

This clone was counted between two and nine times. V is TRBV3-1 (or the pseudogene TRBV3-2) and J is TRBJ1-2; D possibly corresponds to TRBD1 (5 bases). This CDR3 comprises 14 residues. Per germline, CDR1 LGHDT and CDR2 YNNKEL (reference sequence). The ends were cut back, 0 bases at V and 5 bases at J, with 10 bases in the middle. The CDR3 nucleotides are TGTGCCAGCAGCCAAGACCCAGGGTCATATGGCTACACCTTC. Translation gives CASSQDPGSYGYTF.

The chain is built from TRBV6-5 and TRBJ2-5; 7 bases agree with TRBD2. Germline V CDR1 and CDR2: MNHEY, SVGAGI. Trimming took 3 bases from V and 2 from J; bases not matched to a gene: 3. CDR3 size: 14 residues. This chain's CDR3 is CASSYSGLQETQYF. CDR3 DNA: TGTGCCAGCAGTTATTCGGGACTACAAGAGACCCAGTACTTC.

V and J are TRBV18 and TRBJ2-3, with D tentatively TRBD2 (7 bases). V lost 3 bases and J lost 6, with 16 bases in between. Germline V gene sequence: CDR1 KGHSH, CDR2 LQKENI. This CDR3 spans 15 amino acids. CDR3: CASSPLPSGQDTQYF. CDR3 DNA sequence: TGTGCCAGCTCACCTCTTCCTAGCGGACAGGATACGCAGTATTTT.

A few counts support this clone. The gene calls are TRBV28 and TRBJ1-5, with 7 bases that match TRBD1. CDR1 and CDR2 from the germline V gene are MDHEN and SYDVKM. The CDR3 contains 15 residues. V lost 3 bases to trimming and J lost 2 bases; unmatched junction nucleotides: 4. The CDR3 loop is CASSLGQIRNQPQHF. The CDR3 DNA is TGTGCCAGCAGTTTGGGACAGATACGCAATCAGCCCCAGCATTTT.

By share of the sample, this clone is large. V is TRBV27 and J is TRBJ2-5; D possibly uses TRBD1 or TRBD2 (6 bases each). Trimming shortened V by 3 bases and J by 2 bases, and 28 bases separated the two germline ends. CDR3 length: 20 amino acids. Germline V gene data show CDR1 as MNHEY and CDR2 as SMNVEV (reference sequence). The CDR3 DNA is TGTGCCAGCAGTTTCGCCGGGTTCGGACGGGGCAGGGGACTTCAAGAGACCCAGTACTTC. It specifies CASSFAGFGRGRGLQETQYF.

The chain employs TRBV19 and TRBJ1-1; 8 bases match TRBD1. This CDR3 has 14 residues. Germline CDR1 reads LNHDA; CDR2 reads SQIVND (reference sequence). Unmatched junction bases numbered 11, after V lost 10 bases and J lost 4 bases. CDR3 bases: TGTGCCACCCACCGACAGGGGCGCATCACTGAAGCTTTCTTT. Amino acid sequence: CATHRQGRITEAFF.

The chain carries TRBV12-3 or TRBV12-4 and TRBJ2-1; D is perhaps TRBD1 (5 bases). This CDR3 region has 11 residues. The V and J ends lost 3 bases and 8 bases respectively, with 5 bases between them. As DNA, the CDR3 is TGTGCCAGCAGTTTCAGGGATGAGCAGTTCTTC. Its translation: CASSFRDEQFF.

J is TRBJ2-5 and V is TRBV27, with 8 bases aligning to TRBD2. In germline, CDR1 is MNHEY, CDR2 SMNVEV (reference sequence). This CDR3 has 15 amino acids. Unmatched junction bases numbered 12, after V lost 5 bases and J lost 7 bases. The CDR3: CASSPTSGTSGTQYF. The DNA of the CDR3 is TGTGCCAGCAGTCCAACGTCCGGGACTAGTGGGACCCAGTACTTC.

As DNA, the CDR3 is TGTGCCAGCTCACCACTAGGTTACGTATACGAGCAGTACTTC. Protein sequence: CASSPLGYVYEQYF. The rearrangement uses TRBV18 and TRBJ2-7; D uncertain. The CDR3 runs to 14 residues. From germline, CDR1 is KGHSH and CDR2 LQKENI. Deletions cut 1 base from V and 4 bases from J, with 11 bases between.

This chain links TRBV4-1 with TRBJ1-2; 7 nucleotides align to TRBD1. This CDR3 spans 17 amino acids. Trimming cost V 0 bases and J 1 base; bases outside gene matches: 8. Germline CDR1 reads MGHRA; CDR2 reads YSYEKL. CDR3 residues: CASSQDPGQYLNYGYTF. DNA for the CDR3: TGCGCCAGCAGCCAAGATCCGGGACAGTACCTTAACTATGGCTACACCTTC.

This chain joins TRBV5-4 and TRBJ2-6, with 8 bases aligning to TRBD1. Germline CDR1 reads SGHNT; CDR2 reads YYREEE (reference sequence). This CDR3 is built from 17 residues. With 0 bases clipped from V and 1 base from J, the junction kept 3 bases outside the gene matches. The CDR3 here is CASSLGQGASGANVLTF. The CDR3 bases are TGTGCCAGCAGCTTGGGGCAGGGGGCGTCTGGGGCCAACGTCCTGACTTTC.

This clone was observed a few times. The CDR3 loop reads CASSLDITGELFF. DNA for the CDR3: TGTGCCAGCAGCCTCGACATAACCGGGGAGCTGTTTTTT. This sequence joins TRBV5-4 and TRBJ2-2; D not resolved. CDR3 length: 13 residues. V was cut by 4 bases and J by 5 bases, with 9 bases left in between. Germline V CDR1 and CDR2: SGHNT, YYREEE (reference sequence). Complete variable domain (other parts from reference TRBV5-4 and TRBJ2-2): ETGVTQSPTHLIKTRGQQVTLRCSSQSGHNTVSWYQQALGQGPQFIFQYYREEENGRGNFPPRFSGLQFPNYSSELNVNALELDDSALYLCASSLDITGELFFGEGSRLTVL.

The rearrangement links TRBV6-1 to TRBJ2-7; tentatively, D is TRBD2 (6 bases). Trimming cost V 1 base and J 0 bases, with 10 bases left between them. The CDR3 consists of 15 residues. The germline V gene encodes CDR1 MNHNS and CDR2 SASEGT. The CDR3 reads CASSEVQGGSYEQYF. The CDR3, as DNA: TGTGCCAGCAGTGAAGTTCAGGGAGGCTCCTACGAGCAGTACTTC.

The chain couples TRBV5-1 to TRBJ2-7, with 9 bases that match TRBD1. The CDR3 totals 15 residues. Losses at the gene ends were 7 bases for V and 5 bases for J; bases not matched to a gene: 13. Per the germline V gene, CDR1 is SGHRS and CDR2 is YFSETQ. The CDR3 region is CASGPGTGPIHEQYF. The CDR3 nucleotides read TGCGCCAGCGGCCCCGGGACAGGGCCCATCCACGAGCAGTACTTC.